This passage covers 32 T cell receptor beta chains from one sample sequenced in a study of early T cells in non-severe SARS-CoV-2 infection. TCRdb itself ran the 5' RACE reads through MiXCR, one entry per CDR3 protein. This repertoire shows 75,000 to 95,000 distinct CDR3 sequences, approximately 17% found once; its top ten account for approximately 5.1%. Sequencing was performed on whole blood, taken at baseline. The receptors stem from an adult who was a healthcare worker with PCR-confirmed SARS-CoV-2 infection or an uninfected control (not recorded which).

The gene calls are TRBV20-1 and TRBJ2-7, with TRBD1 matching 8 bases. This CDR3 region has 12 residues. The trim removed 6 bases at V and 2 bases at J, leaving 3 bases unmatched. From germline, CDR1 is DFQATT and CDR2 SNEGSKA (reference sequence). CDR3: CSAKTGAYEQYF. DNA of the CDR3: TGCAGTGCAAAGACAGGGGCCTACGAGCAGTACTTC.

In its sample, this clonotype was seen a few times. This CDR3 reads CASSLGERDIQYF. The CDR3 nucleotides read TGTGCCAGCAGCTTGGGAGAGAGGGACATTCAGTACTTC. The chain couples TRBV7-2 to TRBJ2-4; D is possibly TRBD2 (5 bases). Trimming pared 3 bases from V and 8 bases from J, leaving 11 bases between. CDR3 size: 13 residues. From germline, CDR1 is SGHTA and CDR2 FQGNSA.

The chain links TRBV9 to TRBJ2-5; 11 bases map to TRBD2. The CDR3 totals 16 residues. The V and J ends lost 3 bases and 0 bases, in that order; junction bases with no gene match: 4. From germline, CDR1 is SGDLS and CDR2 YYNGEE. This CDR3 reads CASSGMGLADQETQYF. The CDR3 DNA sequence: TGTGCCAGCAGCGGGATGGGACTAGCGGACCAAGAGACCCAGTACTTC.

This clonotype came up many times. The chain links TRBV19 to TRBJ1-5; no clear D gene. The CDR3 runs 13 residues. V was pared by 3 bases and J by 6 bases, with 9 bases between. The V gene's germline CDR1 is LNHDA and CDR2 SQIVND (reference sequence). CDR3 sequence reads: CASSIGVGQPQHF. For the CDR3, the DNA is TGTGCCAGTAGTATTGGGGTGGGTCAGCCCCAGCATTTT.

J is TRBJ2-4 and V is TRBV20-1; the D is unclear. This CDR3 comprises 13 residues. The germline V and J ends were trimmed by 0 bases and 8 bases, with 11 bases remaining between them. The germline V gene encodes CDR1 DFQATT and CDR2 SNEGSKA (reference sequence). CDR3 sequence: CSARDQQRYIQYF. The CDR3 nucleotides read TGCAGTGCTAGAGATCAACAGCGATACATTCAGTACTTC.

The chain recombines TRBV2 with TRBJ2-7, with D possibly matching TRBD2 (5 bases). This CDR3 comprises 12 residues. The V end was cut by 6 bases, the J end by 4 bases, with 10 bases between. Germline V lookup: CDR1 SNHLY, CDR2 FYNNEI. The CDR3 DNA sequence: TGTGCCAGCAGCGGAGGAGTTTACGAGCAGTACTTC. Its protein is CASSGGVYEQYF.

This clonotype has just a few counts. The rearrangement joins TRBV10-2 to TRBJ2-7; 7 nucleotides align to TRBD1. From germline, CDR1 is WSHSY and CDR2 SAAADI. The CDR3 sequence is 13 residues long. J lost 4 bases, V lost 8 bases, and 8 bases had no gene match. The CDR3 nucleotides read TGCGCCAGCCCAACAGGGGTCAAGTACGAGCAGTACTTC. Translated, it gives CASPTGVKYEQYF.

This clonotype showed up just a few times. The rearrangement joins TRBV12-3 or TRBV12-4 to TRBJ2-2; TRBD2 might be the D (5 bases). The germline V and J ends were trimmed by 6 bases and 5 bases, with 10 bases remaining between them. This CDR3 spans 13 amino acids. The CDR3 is CASRLTGTGELFF. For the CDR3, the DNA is TGTGCCAGCAGGTTGACGGGGACCGGGGAGCTGTTTTTT.

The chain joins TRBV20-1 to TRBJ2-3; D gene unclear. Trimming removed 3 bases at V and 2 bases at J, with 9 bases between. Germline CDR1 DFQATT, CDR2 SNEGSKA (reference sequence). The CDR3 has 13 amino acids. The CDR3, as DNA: TGCAGTGCTAGCTCTACCGCCACAGATACGCAGTATTTT. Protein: CSASSTATDTQYF.

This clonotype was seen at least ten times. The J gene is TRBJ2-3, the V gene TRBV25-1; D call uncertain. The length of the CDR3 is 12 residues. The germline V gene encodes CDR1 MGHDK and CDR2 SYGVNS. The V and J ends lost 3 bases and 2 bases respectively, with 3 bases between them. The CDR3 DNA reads TGTGCCAGCAGTGAGAACACAGATACGCAGTATTTT. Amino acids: CASSENTDTQYF.

As DNA, the CDR3 is TGCGCCAGCAGCCCTGGGACGGCGGATGGATTCAACACTGAAGCTTTCTTT. Translated, it gives CASSPGTADGFNTEAFF. The genes are TRBV4-1 and TRBJ1-1; D might be TRBD1 (5 bases). This CDR3 is 17 amino acids long. The V gene's germline CDR1 is MGHRA and CDR2 YSYEKL. The germline V and J ends were trimmed by 4 bases and 2 bases, with 20 bases remaining between them.

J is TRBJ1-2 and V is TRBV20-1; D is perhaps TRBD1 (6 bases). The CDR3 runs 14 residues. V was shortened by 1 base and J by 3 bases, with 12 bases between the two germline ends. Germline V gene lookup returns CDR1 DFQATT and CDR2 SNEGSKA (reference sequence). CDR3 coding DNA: TGCAGTGCTAGAGCTTCGGACAGCCACTATGGCTACACCTTC. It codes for CSARASDSHYGYTF.

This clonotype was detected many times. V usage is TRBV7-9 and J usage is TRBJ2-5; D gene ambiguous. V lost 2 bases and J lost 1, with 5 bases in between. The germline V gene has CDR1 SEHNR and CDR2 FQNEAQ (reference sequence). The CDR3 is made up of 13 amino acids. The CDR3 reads CASSLSGQETQYF. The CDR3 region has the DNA TGTGCCAGCAGCTTATCGGGCCAAGAGACCCAGTACTTC. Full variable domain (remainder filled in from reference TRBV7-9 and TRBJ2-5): DTGVSQNPRHKITKRGQNVTFRCDPISEHNRLYWYRQTLGQGPEFLTYFQNEAQLEKSRLLSDRFSAERPKGSFSTLEIQRTEQGDSAMYLCASSLSGQETQYFGPGTRLLVL.

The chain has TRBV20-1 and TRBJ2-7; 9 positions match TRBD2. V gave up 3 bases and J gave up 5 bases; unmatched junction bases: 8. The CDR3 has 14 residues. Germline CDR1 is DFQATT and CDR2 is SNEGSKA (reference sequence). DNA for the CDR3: TGCAGTGCTAGTACCAGCGGGAGGAGTAACGAGCAGTACTTC. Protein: CSASTSGRSNEQYF.

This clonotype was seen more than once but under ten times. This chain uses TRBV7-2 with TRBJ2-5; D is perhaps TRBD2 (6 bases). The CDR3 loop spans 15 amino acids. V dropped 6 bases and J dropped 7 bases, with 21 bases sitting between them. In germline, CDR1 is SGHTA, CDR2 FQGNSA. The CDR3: CASRPDSAGGWTQYF. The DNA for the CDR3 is TGTGCCAGCAGACCTGACTCGGCCGGGGGATGGACCCAGTACTTC. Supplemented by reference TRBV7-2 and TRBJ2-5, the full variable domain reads GAGVSQSPSNKVTEKGKDVELRCDPISGHTALYWYRQSLGQGLEFLIYFQGNSAPDKSGLPSDRFSAERTGGSVSTLTIQRTQQEDSAVYLCASRPDSAGGWTQYFGPGTRLLVL.

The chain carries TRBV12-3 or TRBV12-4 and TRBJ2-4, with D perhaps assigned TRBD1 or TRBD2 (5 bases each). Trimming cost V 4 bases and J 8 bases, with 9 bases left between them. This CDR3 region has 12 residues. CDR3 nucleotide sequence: TGTGCCAGCAGTTCCCAGGGAGACATTCAGTACTTC. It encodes CASSSQGDIQYF.

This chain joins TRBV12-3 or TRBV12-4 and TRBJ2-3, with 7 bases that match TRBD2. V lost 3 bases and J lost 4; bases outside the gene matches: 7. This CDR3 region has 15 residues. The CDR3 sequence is CASSFRGSAADTQYF. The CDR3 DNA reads TGTGCCAGCAGTTTTCGCGGGAGTGCGGCAGATACGCAGTATTTT.

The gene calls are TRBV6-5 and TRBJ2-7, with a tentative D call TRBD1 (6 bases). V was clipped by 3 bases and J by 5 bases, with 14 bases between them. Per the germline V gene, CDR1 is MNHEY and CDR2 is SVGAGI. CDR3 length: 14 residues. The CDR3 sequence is CASSYRQVVDEQYF. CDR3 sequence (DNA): TGTGCCAGCAGTTATAGACAGGTGGTGGACGAGCAGTACTTC.

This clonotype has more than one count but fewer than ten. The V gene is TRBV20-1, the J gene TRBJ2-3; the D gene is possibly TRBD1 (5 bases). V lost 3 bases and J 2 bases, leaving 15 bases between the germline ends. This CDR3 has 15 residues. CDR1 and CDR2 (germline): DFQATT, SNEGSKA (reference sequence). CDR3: CSARGQPSYTDTQYF. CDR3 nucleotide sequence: TGCAGTGCTAGGGGGCAGCCTTCCTACACAGATACGCAGTATTTT.

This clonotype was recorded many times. The CDR3 DNA is TGTGCCAGCAGTTTAGACCGGGCCCCAAATTGGAGAGGCTACACCTTC. It is translated as CASSLDRAPNWRGYTF. The rearrangement joins TRBV6-6 to TRBJ1-2; D uncertain. Trimming removed 4 bases from V and 8 bases from J, with 23 bases in between. In germline, CDR1 is MNHNY, CDR2 SVGAGI (reference sequence). CDR3 size: 16 residues.

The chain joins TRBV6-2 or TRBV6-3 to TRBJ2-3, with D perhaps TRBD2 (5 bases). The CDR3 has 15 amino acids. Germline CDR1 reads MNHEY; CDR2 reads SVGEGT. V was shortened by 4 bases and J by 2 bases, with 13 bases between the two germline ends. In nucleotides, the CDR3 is TGTGCCAGCAGTTTCCCCTACGGACTCACAGATACGCAGTATTTT. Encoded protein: CASSFPYGLTDTQYF.

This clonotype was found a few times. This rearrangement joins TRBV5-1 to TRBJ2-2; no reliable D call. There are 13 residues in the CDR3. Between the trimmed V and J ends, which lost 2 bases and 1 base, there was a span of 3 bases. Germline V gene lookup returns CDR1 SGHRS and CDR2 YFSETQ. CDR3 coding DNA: TGCGCCAGCAGCTTTATGAACACCGGGGAGCTGTTTTTT. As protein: CASSFMNTGELFF.

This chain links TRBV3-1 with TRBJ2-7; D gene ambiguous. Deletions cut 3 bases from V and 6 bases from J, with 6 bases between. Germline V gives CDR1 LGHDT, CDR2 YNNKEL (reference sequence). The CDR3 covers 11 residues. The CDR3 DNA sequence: TGTGCCAGCAGCCATGAGACCGAGCAGTACTTC. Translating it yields CASSHETEQYF.

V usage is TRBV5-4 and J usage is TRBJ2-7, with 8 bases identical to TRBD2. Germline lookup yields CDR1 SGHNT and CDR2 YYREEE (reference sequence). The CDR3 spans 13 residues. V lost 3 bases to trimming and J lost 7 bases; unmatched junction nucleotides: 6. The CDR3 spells CASSSGLATEQYF. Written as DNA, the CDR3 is TGTGCCAGCAGCTCCGGACTAGCCACGGAGCAGTACTTC.

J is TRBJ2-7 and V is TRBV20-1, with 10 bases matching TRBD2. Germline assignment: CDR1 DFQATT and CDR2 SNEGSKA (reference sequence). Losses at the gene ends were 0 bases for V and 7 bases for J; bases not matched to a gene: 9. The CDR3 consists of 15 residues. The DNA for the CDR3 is TGCAGTGCTAGAGATCAAGCGGGAGGGCTGGAAGAGCAGTACTTC. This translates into CSARDQAGGLEEQYF.

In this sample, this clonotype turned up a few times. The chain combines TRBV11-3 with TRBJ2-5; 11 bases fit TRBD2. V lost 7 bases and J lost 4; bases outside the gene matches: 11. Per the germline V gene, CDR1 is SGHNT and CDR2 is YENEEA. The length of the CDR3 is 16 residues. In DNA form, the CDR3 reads TGTGCCAGCACCTCACCTTTCGGACTAGCGGGAGAGACCCAGTACTTC. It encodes CASTSPFGLAGETQYF.

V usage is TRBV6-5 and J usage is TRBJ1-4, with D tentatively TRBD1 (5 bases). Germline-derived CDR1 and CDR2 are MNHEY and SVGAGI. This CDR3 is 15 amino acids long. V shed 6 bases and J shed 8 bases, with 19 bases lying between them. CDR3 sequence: CASSPYRIRREKLFF. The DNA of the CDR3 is TGTGCCAGCAGCCCATACAGGATCCGGCGCGAAAAACTGTTTTTT.

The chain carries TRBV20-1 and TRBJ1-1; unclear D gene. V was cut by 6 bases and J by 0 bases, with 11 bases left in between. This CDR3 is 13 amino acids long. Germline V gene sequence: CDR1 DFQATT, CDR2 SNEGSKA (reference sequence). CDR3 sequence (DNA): TGCAGTGCCCGAGCGGCGGTGAACACTGAAGCTTTCTTT. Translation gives CSARAAVNTEAFF.

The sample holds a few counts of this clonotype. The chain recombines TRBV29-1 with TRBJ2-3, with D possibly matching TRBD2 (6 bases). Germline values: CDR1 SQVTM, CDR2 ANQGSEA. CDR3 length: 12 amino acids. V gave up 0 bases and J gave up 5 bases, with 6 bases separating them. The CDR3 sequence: CSVEEGGDTQYF. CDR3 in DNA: TGCAGCGTTGAAGAGGGAGGAGATACGCAGTATTTT.

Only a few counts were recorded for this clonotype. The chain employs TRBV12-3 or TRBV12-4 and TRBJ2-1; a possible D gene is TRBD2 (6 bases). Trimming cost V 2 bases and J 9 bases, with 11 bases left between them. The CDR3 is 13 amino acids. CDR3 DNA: TGTGCCAGCAGTTTATGGAGGGGAGGTGAGCAGTTCTTC. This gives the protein CASSLWRGGEQFF.

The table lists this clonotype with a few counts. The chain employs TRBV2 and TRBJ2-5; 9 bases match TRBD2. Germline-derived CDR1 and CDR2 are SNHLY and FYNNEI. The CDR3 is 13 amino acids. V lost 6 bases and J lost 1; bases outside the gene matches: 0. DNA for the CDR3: TGTGCCAGCAGGCGGGAGGGCCAAGAGACCCAGTACTTC. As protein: CASRREGQETQYF.

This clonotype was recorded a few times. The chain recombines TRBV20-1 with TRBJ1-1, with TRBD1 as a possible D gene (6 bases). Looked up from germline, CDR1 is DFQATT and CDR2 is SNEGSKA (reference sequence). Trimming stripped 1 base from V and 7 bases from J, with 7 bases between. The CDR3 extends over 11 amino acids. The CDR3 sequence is CSARADSEAFF. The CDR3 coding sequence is TGCAGTGCTAGAGCGGACAGTGAAGCTTTCTTT.